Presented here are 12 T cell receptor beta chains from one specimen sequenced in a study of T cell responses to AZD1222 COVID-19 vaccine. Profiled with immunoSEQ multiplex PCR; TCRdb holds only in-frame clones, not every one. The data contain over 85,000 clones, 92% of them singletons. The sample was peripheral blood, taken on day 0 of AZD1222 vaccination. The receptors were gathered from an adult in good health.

The CDR3 reads CASSSGQQETQYF. In DNA, the CDR3 is TGTGCCAGCAGCTCCGGACAGCAAGAGACCCAGTACTTC. The genes are TRBV5-5 and TRBJ2-5; a possible D gene is TRBD1 (6 bases). In germline, CDR1 is SGHKS, CDR2 YYEKEE (reference sequence). Trimming removed 3 bases at V and 2 bases at J, with 8 bases between. The CDR3 length is 13 residues.

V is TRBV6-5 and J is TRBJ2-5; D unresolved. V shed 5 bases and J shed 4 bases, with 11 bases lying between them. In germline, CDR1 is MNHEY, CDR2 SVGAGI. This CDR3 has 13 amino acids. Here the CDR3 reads CASSPYTRETQYF. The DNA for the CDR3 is TGTGCCAGCAGTCCATATACGCGAGAGACCCAGTACTTC.

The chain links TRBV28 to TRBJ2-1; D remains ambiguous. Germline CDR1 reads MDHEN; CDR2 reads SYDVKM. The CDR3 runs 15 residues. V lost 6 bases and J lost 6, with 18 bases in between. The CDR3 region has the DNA TGTGCCAGCAGCCCCCGGTCTATGGGTAGCAATGAGCAGTTCTTC. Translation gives CASSPRSMGSNEQFF.

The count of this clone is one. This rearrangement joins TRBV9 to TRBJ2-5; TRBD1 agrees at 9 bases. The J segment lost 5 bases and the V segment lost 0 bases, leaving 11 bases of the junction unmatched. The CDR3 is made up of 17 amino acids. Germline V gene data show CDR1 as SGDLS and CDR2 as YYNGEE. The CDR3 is CASSVEGWGQGDETQYF. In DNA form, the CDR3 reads TGTGCCAGCAGCGTAGAGGGTTGGGGACAGGGAGACGAGACCCAGTACTTC.

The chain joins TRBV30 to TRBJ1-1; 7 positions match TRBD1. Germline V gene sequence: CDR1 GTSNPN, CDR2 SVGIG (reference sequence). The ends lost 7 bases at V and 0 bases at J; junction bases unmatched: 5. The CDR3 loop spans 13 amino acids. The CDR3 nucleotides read TGTGCCTTAGGACAGGCTATGAACACTGAAGCTTTCTTT. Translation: CALGQAMNTEAFF.

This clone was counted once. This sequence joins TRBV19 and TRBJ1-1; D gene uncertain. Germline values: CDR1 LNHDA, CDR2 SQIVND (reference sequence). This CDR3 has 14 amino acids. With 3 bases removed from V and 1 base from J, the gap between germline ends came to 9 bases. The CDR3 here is CASSMVGTNTEAFF. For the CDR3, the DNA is TGTGCCAGTAGTATGGTCGGTACGAACACTGAAGCTTTCTTT.

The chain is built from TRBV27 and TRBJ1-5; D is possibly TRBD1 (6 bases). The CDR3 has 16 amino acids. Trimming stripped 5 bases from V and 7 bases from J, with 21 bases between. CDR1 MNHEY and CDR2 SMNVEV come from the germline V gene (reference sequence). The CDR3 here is CASSRVGSGRGQPQHF. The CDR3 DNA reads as TGTGCCAGCAGTCGAGTCGGTAGCGGGAGGGGGCAGCCCCAGCATTTT.

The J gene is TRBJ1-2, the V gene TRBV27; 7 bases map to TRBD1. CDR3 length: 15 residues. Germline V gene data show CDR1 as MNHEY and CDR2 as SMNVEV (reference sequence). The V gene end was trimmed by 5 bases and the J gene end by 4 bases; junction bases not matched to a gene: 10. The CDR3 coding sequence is TGTGCCAGCAGTCTTGCCGTGGGACAGCCCTATGGCTACACCTTC. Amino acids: CASSLAVGQPYGYTF.

The CDR3 nucleotides are TGTGCCAGCAGCCCCTTCTTAGGGGGATCTGAAGCTTTCTTT. Its translation is CASSPFLGGSEAFF. V usage is TRBV14 and J usage is TRBJ1-1; D is possibly TRBD1 (6 bases). The CDR3 length is 14 residues. V was clipped by 4 bases and J by 6 bases, with 15 bases between them. Germline V gene sequence: CDR1 SGHDN, CDR2 FVKESK. The variable domain in full, completed from reference TRBV14 and TRBJ1-1, reads EAGVTQFPSHSVIEKGQTVTLRCDPISGHDNLYWYRRVMGKEIKFLLHFVKESKQDESGMPNNRFLAERTGGTYSTLKVQPAELEDSGVYFCASSPFLGGSEAFFGQGTRLTVV.

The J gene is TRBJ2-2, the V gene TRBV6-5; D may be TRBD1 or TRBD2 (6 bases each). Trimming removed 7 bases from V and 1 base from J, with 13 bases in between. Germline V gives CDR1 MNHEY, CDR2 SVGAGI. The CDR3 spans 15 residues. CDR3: CASTKGGGNTGELFF. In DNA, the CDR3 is TGTGCCAGCACCAAAGGAGGGGGGAACACCGGGGAGCTGTTTTTT.

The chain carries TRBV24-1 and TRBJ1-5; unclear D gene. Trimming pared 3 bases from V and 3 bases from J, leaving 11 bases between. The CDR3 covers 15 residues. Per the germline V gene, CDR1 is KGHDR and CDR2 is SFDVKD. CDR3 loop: CATSDPRKNNQPQHF. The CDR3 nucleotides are TGTGCCACCAGTGATCCACGTAAAAACAATCAGCCCCAGCATTTT.

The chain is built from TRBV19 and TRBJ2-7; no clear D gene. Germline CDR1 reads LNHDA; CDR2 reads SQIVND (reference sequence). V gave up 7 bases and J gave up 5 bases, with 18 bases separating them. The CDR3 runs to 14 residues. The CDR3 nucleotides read TGTGCCAGTACCCCAGGCAACAGTTTTAACGAGCAGTACTTC. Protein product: CASTPGNSFNEQYF.